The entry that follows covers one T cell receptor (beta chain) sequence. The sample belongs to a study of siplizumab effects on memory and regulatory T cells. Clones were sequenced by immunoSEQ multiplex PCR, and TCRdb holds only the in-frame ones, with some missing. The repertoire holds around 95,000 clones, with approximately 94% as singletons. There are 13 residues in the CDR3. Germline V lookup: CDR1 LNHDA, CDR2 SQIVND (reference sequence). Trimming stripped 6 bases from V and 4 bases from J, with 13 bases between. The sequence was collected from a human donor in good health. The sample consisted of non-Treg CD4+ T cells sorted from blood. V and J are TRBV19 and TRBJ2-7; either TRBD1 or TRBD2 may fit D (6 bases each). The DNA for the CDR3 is TGTGCCAGTAGAGGCCAGGGGACTTACGAGCAGTACTTC. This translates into CASRGQGTYEQYF.